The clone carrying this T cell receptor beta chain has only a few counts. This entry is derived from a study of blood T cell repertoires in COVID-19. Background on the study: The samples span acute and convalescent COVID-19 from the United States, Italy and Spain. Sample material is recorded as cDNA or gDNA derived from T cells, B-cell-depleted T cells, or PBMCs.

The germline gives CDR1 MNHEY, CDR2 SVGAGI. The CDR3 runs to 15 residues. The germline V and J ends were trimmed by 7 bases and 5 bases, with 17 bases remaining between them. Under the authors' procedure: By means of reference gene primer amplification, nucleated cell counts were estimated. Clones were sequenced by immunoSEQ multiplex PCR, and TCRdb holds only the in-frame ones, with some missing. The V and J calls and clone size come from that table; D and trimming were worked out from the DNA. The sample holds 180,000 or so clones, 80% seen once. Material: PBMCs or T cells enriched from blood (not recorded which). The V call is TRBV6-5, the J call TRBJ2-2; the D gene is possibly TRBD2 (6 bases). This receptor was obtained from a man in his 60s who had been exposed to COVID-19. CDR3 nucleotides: TGTGCCAGCAAATGGGCGGGAACGAGTACCGGGGAGCTGTTTTTT. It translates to CASKWAGTSTGELFF.